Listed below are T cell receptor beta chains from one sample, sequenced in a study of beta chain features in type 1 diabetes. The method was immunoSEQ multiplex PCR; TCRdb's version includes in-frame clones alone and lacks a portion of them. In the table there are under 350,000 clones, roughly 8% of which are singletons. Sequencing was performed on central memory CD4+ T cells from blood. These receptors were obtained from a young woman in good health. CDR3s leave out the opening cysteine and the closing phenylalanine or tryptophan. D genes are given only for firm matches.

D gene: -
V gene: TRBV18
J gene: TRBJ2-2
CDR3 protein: ASSPGSGSGELF

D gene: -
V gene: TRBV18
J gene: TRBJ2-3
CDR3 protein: ASSPLDHSSTDTQY

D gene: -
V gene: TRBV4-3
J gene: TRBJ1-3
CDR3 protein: ASSQVGGNTIY

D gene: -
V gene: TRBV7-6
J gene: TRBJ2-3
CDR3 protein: ASSLGRDTQY

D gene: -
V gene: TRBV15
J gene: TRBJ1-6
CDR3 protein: ATSRGGGDNSPLH

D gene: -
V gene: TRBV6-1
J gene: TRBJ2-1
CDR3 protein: ASTRASLYNEQF

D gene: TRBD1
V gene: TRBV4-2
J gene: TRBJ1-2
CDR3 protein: ASSRDSYGYT

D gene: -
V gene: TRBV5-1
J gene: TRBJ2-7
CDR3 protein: ASSLEREPFYEQY

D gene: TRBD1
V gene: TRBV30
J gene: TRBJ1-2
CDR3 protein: AWTGQGAGGYT

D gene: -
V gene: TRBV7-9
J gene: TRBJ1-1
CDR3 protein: ASSSAVINEAF

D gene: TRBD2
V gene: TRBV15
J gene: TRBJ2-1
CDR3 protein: AAVTSGPYNEQF

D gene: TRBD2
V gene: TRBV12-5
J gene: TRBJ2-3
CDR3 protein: ASGLVGGRALDTQY

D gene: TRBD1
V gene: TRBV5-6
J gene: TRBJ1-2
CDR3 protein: ASSGDRANYGYT

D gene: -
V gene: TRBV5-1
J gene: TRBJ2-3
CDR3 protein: ASAPQANTDTQY

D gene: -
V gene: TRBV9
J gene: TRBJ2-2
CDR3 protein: ASSERRMTGELF

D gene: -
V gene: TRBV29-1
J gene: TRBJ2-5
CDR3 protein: SVVEGSETQY

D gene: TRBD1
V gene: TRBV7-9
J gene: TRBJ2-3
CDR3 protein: ATSGQGPTDTQY

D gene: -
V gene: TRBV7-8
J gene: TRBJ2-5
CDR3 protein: ASSVLQGALARQETQY

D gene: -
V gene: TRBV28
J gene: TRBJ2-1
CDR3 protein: ASSFDRSLYNEQF

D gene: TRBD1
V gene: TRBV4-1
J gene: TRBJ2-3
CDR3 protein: ASSQDPEGASTDTQY

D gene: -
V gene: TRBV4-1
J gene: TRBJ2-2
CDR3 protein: ASSHGTVANTGELF

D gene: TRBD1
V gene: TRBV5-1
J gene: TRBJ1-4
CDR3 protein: ASSPRGTVVATNEKLF

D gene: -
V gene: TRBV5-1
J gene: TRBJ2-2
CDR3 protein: ASSLLVIANTGELF

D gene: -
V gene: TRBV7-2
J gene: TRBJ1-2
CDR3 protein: ASSLVATGNYGYT

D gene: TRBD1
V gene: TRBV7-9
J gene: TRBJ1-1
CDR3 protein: ASSRQGVTEAF

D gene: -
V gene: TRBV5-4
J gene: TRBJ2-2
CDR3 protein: ASSPMAGQPEGELF

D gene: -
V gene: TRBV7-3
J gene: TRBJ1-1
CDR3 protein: ASSLLGSDTEAF

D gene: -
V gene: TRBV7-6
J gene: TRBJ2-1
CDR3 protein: ASSPISGSDYNEQF

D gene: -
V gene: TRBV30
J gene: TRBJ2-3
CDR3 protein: AWSGSITDTQY

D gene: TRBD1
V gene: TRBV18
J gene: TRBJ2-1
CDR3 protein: ASSQGTGINEQF

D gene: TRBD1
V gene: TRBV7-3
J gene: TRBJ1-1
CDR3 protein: ASSWTGGTEAF

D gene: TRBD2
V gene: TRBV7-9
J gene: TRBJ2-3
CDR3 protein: ASSSGLGADTQY

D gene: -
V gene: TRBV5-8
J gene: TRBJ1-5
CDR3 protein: ASSPGQSNQPQH

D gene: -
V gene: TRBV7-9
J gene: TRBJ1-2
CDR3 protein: ASSLAGGLANYGYT

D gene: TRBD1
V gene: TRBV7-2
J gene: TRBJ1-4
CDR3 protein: ASRRGTMTGGGEKLF

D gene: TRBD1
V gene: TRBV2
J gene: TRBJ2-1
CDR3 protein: ASHRTGDNEQF

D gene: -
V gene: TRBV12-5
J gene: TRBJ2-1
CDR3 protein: ASGLSHNEQF

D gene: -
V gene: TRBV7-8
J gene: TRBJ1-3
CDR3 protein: ASSALRRGSGNTIY

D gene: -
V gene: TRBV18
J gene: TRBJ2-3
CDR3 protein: ASSPPRYPDADTQY

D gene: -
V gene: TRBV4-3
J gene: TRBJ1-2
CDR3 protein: ASSLDPPGHYGYT

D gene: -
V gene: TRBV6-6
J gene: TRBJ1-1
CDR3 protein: ASRNPGVSSSPF

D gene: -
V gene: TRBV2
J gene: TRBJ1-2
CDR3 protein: ASRRQVSGGYT

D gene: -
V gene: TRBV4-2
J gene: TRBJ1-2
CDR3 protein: ASSQVISGGFDYGYT

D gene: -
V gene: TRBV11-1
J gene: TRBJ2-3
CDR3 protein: ASSLRGAGTDTQY

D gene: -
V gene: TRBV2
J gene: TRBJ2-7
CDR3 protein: ASSPDWDTTYEQY

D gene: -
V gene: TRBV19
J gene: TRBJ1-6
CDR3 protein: ASSRTDYDSPLH

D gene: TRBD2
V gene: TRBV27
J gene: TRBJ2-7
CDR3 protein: ASSPRAGGAYEQY

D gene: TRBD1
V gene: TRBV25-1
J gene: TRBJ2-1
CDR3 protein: ASSEWRTGYNEQF

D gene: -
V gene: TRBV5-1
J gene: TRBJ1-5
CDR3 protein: ASSLDGIGNQPQH

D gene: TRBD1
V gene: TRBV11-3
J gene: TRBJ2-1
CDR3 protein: ASSFGQGADEQF

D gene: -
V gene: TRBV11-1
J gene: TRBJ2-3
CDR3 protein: ASSLQIGDTQY

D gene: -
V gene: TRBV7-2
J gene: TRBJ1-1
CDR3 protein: ASSFQGRREAF

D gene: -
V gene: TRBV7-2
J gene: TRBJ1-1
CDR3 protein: ASSSPSSPRNTEAF

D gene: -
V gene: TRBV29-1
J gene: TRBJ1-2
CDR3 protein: SIASPRTGGYT